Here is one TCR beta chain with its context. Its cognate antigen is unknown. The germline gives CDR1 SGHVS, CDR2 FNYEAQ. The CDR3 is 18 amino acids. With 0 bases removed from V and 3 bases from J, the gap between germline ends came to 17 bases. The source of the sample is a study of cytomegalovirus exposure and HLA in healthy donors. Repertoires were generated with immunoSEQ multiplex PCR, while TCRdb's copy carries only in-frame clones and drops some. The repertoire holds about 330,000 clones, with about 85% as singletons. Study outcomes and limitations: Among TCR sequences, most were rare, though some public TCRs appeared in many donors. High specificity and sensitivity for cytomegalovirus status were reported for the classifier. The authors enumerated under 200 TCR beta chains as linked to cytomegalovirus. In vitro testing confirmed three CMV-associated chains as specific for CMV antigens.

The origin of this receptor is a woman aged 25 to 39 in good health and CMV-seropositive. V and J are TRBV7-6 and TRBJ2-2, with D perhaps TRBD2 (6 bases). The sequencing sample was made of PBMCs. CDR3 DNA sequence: TGTGCCAGCAGCTTAGCTTCCGGGACTCAATATTACACCGGGGAGCTGTTTTTT. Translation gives CASSLASGTQYYTGELFF.